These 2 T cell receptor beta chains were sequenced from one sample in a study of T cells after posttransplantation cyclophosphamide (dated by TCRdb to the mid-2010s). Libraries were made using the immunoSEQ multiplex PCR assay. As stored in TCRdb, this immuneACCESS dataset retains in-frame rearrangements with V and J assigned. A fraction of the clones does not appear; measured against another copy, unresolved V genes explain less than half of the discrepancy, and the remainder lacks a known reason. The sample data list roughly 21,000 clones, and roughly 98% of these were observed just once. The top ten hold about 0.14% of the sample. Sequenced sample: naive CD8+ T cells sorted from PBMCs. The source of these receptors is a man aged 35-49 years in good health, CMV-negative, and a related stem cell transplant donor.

DNA for the CDR3: TGCAGCGCCCTCGGGGACAGGGGGGACCGGGAGCTGTTTTTT. Translation gives CSALGDRGDRELFF. The V call is TRBV29-1, the J call TRBJ2-2; 11 bases fit TRBD1. Per germline, CDR1 SQVTM and CDR2 ANQGSEA. The CDR3 is made up of 14 amino acids. Unmatched junction bases numbered 10, after V lost 7 bases and J lost 9 bases.

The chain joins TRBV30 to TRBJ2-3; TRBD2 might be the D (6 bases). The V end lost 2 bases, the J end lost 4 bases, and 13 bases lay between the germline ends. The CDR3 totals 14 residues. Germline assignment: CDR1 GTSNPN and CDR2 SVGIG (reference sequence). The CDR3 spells CAWSPGWGADTQYF. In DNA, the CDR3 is TGTGCCTGGAGTCCGGGGTGGGGGGCAGATACGCAGTATTTT.